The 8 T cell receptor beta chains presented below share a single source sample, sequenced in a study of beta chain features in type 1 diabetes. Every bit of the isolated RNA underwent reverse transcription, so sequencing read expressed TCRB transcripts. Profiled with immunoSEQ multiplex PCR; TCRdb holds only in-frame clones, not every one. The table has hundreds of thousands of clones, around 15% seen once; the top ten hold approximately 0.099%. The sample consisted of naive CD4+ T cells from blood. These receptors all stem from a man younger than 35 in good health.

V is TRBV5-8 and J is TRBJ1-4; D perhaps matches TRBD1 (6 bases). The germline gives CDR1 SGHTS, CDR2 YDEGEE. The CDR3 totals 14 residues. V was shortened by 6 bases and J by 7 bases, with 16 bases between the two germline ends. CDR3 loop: CASTKPGVSEKLFF. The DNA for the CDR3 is TGTGCCAGCACCAAGCCAGGGGTGTCTGAAAAACTGTTTTTT.

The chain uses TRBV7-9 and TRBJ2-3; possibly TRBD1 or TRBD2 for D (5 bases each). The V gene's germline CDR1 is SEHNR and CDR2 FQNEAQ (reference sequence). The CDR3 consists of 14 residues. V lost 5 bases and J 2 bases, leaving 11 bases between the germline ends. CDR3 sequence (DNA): TGTGCCAGCAGCGCATCCGGGGCCACAGATACGCAGTATTTT. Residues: CASSASGATDTQYF.

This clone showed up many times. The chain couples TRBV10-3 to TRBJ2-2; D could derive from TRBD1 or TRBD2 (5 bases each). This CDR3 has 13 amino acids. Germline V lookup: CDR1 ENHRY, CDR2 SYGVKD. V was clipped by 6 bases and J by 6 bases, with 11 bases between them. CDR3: CAISPRGAGELFF. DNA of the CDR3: TGTGCCATCAGCCCCCGGGGCGCCGGGGAGCTGTTTTTT.

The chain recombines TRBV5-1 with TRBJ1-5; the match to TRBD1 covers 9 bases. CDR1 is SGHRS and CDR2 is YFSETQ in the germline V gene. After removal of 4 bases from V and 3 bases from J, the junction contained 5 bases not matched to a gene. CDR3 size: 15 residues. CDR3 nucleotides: TGCGCCAGCAGCAGAGGACAGGGGACCAATCAGCCCCAGCATTTT. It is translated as CASSRGQGTNQPQHF.

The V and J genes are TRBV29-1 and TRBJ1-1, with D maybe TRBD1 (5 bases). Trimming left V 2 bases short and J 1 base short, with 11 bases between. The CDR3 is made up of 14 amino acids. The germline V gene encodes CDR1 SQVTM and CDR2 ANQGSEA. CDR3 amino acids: CSVETWGRNTEAFF. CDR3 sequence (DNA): TGCAGCGTTGAAACCTGGGGCCGGAACACTGAAGCTTTCTTT.

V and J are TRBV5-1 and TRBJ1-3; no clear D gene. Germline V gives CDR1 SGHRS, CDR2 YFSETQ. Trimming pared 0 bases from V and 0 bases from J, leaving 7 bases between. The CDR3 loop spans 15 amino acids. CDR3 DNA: TGCGCCAGCAGCTTGGCGGCGAGCTCTGGAAACACCATATATTTT. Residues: CASSLAASSGNTIYF.

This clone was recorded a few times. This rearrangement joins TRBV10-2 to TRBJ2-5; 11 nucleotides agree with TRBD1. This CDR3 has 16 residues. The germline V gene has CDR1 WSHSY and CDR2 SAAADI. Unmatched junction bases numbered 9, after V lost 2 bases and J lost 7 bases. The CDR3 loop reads CASSERRTGGGVTQYF. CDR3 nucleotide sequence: TGCGCCAGCAGTGAGCGGAGGACAGGGGGCGGGGTGACCCAGTACTTC.

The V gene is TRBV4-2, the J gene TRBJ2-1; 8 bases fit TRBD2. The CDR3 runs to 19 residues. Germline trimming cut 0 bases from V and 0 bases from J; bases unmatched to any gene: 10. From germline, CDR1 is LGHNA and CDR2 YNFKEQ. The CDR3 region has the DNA TGTGCCAGCAGCCAAGATCCGGCTAGCGGGTGGAGCTCCTACAATGAGCAGTTCTTC. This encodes CASSQDPASGWSSYNEQFF.